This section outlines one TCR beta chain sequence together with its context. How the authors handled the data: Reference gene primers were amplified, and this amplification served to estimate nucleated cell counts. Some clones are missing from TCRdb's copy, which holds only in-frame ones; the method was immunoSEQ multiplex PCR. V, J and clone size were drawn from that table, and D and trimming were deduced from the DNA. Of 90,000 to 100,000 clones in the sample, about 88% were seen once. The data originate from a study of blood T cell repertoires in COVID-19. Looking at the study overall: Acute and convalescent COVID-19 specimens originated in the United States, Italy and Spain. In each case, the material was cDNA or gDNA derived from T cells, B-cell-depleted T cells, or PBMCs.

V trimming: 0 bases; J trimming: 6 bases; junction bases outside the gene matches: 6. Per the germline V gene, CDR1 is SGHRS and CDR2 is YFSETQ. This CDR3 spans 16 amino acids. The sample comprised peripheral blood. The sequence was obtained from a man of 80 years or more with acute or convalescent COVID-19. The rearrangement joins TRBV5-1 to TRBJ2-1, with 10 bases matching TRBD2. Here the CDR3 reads CASSLAPSGSSNEQFF. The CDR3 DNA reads TGCGCCAGCAGCTTGGCCCCTAGCGGGAGTAGCAATGAGCAGTTCTTC. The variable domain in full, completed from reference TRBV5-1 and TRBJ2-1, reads KAGVTQTPRYLIKTRGQQVTLSCSPISGHRSVSWYQQTPGQGLQFLFEYFSETQRNKGNFPGRFSGRQFSNSRSEMNVSTLELGDSALYLCASSLAPSGSSNEQFFGPGTRLTVL.